The clone carrying this TCR beta chain has only a few counts. Its antigen is as yet unknown. Reverse transcription used about 0.45 to 1 ug RNA and random hexamers. Each CDR3 protein gets one entry after TCRdb re-called the immunoSEQ multiplex PCR reads with MiXCR. This table has a few thousand distinct CDR3 sequences, under 75% appearing once. From germline, CDR1 is SGHTA and CDR2 FQGNSA. This CDR3 has 14 amino acids. The germline V and J ends were trimmed by 5 bases and 4 bases, with 15 bases remaining between them. This sample is part of a study of CD8 T cells in Susac syndrome. Study-level information: Patients with Susac syndrome who were sequenced included roughly 6 with active disease and about 8 in remission.

The study, taken as a whole, reports: Sixteen Susac-specific public clones were found in total CD8+ repertoires and four or five in CD8+ TEMRA repertoires.

Delineation of memory subsets for TEMRA sorting relied upon CD27 and CD45RA staining. Negative magnetic isolation gave CD8+ and CD4+ cells; FACS enriched CD8+ TEMRA. The source material was CD8+ TEMRA cells from PBMCs. Described subset: FACS-sorted terminally differentiated effector memory CD8+ T cells re-expressing CD45RA (CD8+ TEMRA). The source is a human donor with Susac syndrome. The rearrangement joins TRBV7-2 to TRBJ2-7; D is perhaps TRBD2 (5 bases). The CDR3 loop is CASSPLSSGYEQYF. The CDR3 DNA sequence: TGTGCCAGCAGCCCGTTAAGTTCGGGATACGAGCAGTACTTC.